A selection of T cell receptor beta chains follows, all from one sample in a study of PD-L1 blockade in urothelial cancer. Assay used: immunoSEQ multiplex PCR; TCRdb lists only in-frame clones, some missing. The data contain about 130,000 clones, roughly 84% of them singletons. The starting material was PBMCs, obtained around atezolizumab (anti-PD-L1) treatment. The receptors were sampled from a man between 50 and 59 years old with urothelial cancer. The CDR3 runs from the conserved cysteine through the conserved F or W. D genes are given only for firm matches. Some rows have no size entry. The others give once, few or many, or a class for an expanded clone.

d_call: TRBD1; j_call: TRBJ1-2; clone_size: NA; v_call: TRBV5-1; cdr3_aa: CASSSYGGGQGGPGYTF; cdr3_nt: TGCGCCAGCAGCTCCTACGGGGGGGGACAGGGAGGCCCTGGCTACACCTTC
d_call: TRBD1; j_call: TRBJ2-2; clone_size: NA; v_call: TRBV6-5; cdr3_aa: CASSSTTGGNTGELFF; cdr3_nt: TGTGCCAGCAGTTCGACGACAGGGGGGAACACCGGGGAGCTGTTTTTT
d_call: NA; j_call: TRBJ2-7; clone_size: few; v_call: TRBV5-5; cdr3_aa: CASIIVIGASEQYF; cdr3_nt: TGTGCCAGCATTATAGTGATTGGGGCTAGCGAGCAGTACTTC
d_call: TRBD2; j_call: TRBJ2-5; clone_size: NA; v_call: TRBV5-1; cdr3_aa: CASSPRGGRGAGETQYF; cdr3_nt: TGCGCCAGCAGCCCCCGGGGGGGTAGGGGTGCTGGGGAGACCCAGTACTTC
d_call: NA; j_call: TRBJ1-1; clone_size: NA; v_call: TRBV5-6; cdr3_aa: CASSFTRDEAFF; cdr3_nt: TGTGCCAGCAGCTTTACCAGGGATGAAGCTTTCTTT
d_call: NA; j_call: TRBJ1-1; clone_size: NA; v_call: TRBV4-1; cdr3_aa: CASSQDGRGGNTEAFF; cdr3_nt: TGCGCCAGCAGCCAAGATGGGAGGGGGGGAAACACTGAAGCTTTCTTT
d_call: TRBD2; j_call: TRBJ2-3; clone_size: NA; v_call: TRBV9; cdr3_aa: CASSTSGRGADTQYF; cdr3_nt: TGTGCCAGCAGCACTAGCGGGAGGGGGGCAGATACGCAGTATTTT
d_call: NA; j_call: TRBJ2-7; clone_size: NA; v_call: TRBV4-1; cdr3_aa: CASSQDKTRYYEQYF; cdr3_nt: TGCGCCAGCAGCCAAGACAAAACTAGGTACTACGAGCAGTACTTC
d_call: TRBD2; j_call: TRBJ2-5; clone_size: NA; v_call: TRBV5-1; cdr3_aa: CASSLQGLDKETQYF; cdr3_nt: TGCGCCAGCAGCTTGCAGGGACTAGACAAGGAGACCCAGTACTTC
d_call: NA; j_call: TRBJ1-1; clone_size: few; v_call: TRBV9; cdr3_aa: CASSAGVNTEAFF; cdr3_nt: TGTGCCAGCAGCGCGGGGGTCAACACTGAAGCTTTCTTT
d_call: NA; j_call: TRBJ2-7; clone_size: NA; v_call: TRBV5-1; cdr3_aa: CASSLSPVAYEQYF; cdr3_nt: TGCGCCAGCAGCTTGTCTCCTGTTGCCTACGAGCAGTACTTC
d_call: TRBD1; j_call: TRBJ2-1; clone_size: few; v_call: TRBV11-3; cdr3_aa: CASSLGGTGGNNEQFF; cdr3_nt: TGTGCCAGCAGCTTAGGGGGGACAGGGGGCAACAATGAGCAGTTCTTC
d_call: NA; j_call: TRBJ2-1; clone_size: NA; v_call: TRBV11-2; cdr3_aa: CASSLDRGNEQFF; cdr3_nt: TGTGCCAGCAGCTTAGATCGAGGCAATGAGCAGTTCTTC
d_call: TRBD2; j_call: TRBJ2-1; clone_size: NA; v_call: TRBV10-2; cdr3_aa: CASSDHSGSSYNEQFF; cdr3_nt: TGCGCCAGCAGTGACCATAGCGGGAGTTCCTACAATGAGCAGTTCTTC
d_call: NA; j_call: TRBJ2-7; clone_size: NA; v_call: TRBV29-1; cdr3_aa: CSVVRDYEQYF; cdr3_nt: TGCAGCGTTGTCCGGGACTACGAGCAGTACTTC
d_call: NA; j_call: TRBJ1-1; clone_size: NA; v_call: TRBV28; cdr3_aa: CASKKGGGVAFF; cdr3_nt: TGTGCCAGTAAAAAAGGTGGCGGTGTGGCTTTCTTT
d_call: TRBD2; j_call: TRBJ2-7; clone_size: NA; v_call: TRBV4-1; cdr3_aa: CASSPSGRSYEQYF; cdr3_nt: TGCGCCAGCAGCCCGAGCGGGAGGTCCTACGAGCAGTACTTC
d_call: TRBD2; j_call: TRBJ2-1; clone_size: NA; v_call: TRBV28; cdr3_aa: CASSLIKILGLAGGGEQFF; cdr3_nt: TGTGCCAGCAGTTTAATCAAAATCCTGGGACTAGCGGGAGGAGGTGAGCAGTTCTTC
d_call: NA; j_call: TRBJ2-2; clone_size: NA; v_call: TRBV28; cdr3_aa: CASSLLGSGNTGELFF; cdr3_nt: TGTGCCAGCAGTTTACTGGGTAGCGGGAACACCGGGGAGCTGTTTTTT
d_call: TRBD1; j_call: TRBJ1-3; clone_size: NA; v_call: TRBV11-3; cdr3_aa: CASSLRQGSGNTIYF; cdr3_nt: TGTGCCAGCAGCTTGAGACAGGGGTCTGGAAACACCATATATTTT
d_call: NA; j_call: TRBJ1-3; clone_size: NA; v_call: TRBV19; cdr3_aa: CASSLRGTGDGNTIYF; cdr3_nt: TGTGCCAGTAGTCTGAGGGGGACGGGTGATGGAAACACCATATATTTT
d_call: NA; j_call: TRBJ1-5; clone_size: few; v_call: TRBV4-1; cdr3_aa: CASSQGPGDQPQHF; cdr3_nt: TGCGCCAGCAGCCAAGGACCGGGGGATCAGCCCCAGCATTTT
d_call: NA; j_call: TRBJ2-5; clone_size: NA; v_call: TRBV7-9; cdr3_aa: CASTSRTLTQETQYF; cdr3_nt: TGTGCCAGCACCTCACGTACCCTAACCCAAGAGACCCAGTACTTC
d_call: NA; j_call: TRBJ1-2; clone_size: NA; v_call: TRBV6-6; cdr3_aa: CASSTEGRYTF; cdr3_nt: TGTGCCAGCAGCACAGAAGGTCGCTACACCTTC
d_call: NA; j_call: TRBJ2-1; clone_size: NA; v_call: TRBV9; cdr3_aa: CASSVGGEPYNEQFF; cdr3_nt: TGTGCCAGCAGCGTAGGAGGAGAACCGTACAATGAGCAGTTCTTC
d_call: TRBD1; j_call: TRBJ2-5; clone_size: NA; v_call: TRBV14; cdr3_aa: CASSPTGKEETQYF; cdr3_nt: TGTGCCAGCAGCCCGACAGGGAAGGAAGAGACCCAGTACTTC
d_call: TRBD1; j_call: TRBJ1-1; clone_size: NA; v_call: TRBV30; cdr3_aa: CAICPGTETEAFF; cdr3_nt: TGTGCCATCTGCCCCGGGACAGAAACTGAAGCTTTCTTT
d_call: NA; j_call: TRBJ2-4; clone_size: NA; v_call: TRBV7-9; cdr3_aa: CASSSYQGAKNIQYF; cdr3_nt: TGTGCCAGCAGCTCTTACCAGGGGGCCAAAAACATTCAGTACTTC
d_call: TRBD2; j_call: TRBJ2-2; clone_size: NA; v_call: TRBV27; cdr3_aa: CASSLIREGTGELFF; cdr3_nt: TGTGCCAGCAGTTTAATACGGGAGGGAACCGGGGAGCTGTTTTTT
d_call: NA; j_call: TRBJ2-7; clone_size: NA; v_call: TRBV7-5; cdr3_aa: CARTLSPGKGSYEQYF; cdr3_nt: TGTGCCAGAACCCTAAGTCCGGGTAAAGGATCCTACGAGCAGTACTTC
d_call: NA; j_call: TRBJ1-1; clone_size: NA; v_call: TRBV6-1; cdr3_aa: CGLKGVYTEAFF; cdr3_nt: TGTGGCCTAAAGGGGGTATACACTGAAGCTTTCTTT
d_call: NA; j_call: TRBJ1-1; clone_size: NA; v_call: TRBV10-3; cdr3_aa: CAISESTGVNTEAFF; cdr3_nt: TGTGCCATCAGTGAGTCGACGGGAGTGAACACTGAAGCTTTCTTT
d_call: TRBD1; j_call: TRBJ1-1; clone_size: NA; v_call: TRBV30; cdr3_aa: CAWRGQGFAEAFF; cdr3_nt: TGTGCCTGGAGGGGACAGGGGTTCGCTGAAGCTTTCTTT
d_call: NA; j_call: TRBJ2-2; clone_size: NA; v_call: TRBV4-1; cdr3_aa: CASSQDAPAVNTGELFF; cdr3_nt: TGCGCCAGCAGCCAAGATGCCCCAGCGGTTAACACCGGGGAGCTGTTTTTT
d_call: NA; j_call: TRBJ2-1; clone_size: NA; v_call: TRBV4-2; cdr3_aa: CASSQVGLLGYNEQFF; cdr3_nt: TGTGCCAGCAGCCAAGTCGGACTACTGGGTTACAATGAGCAGTTCTTC
d_call: NA; j_call: TRBJ1-1; clone_size: NA; v_call: TRBV27; cdr3_aa: CASSGQRTEAFF; cdr3_nt: TGTGCCAGCAGTGGTCAGAGGACTGAAGCTTTCTTT
d_call: NA; j_call: TRBJ1-2; clone_size: NA; v_call: TRBV15; cdr3_aa: CATAGRRGYGYTF; cdr3_nt: TGTGCCACAGCTGGGCGTCGGGGCTATGGCTACACCTTC
d_call: TRBD2; j_call: TRBJ2-1; clone_size: NA; v_call: TRBV28; cdr3_aa: CASSFTGGPNYNEQFF; cdr3_nt: TGTGCCAGCAGTTTTACGGGAGGGCCTAACTACAATGAGCAGTTCTTC
d_call: TRBD1; j_call: TRBJ2-7; clone_size: once; v_call: TRBV2; cdr3_aa: CASSGTGRRTNIDEQYF; cdr3_nt: TGTGCCAGCAGTGGGACAGGGAGGCGGACTAACATTGACGAGCAGTACTTC
d_call: TRBD1; j_call: TRBJ1-2; clone_size: NA; v_call: TRBV5-1; cdr3_aa: CASSDYDRGREGYTF; cdr3_nt: TGCGCCAGCAGCGATTACGACAGGGGGCGCGAGGGCTACACCTTC
d_call: TRBD2; j_call: TRBJ2-1; clone_size: NA; v_call: TRBV9; cdr3_aa: CASSVEASGSHEQFF; cdr3_nt: TGTGCCAGCAGCGTAGAGGCTAGCGGGAGCCATGAGCAGTTCTTC
d_call: TRBD2; j_call: TRBJ2-4; clone_size: NA; v_call: TRBV14; cdr3_aa: CASSPYGLAAFGNIQYF; cdr3_nt: TGTGCCAGCAGCCCCTATGGACTAGCGGCATTCGGGAACATTCAGTACTTC
d_call: TRBD2; j_call: TRBJ2-7; clone_size: NA; v_call: TRBV27; cdr3_aa: CASSPGGVSGLAGEQYF; cdr3_nt: TGTGCCAGCAGTCCGGGGGGGGTCTCGGGACTAGCGGGAGAGCAGTACTTC
d_call: TRBD2; j_call: TRBJ2-1; clone_size: NA; v_call: TRBV7-3; cdr3_aa: CASSIAGGPVYEQFF; cdr3_nt: TGTGCCAGCAGCATAGCGGGAGGGCCGGTATATGAGCAGTTCTTC
d_call: TRBD1; j_call: TRBJ1-6; clone_size: NA; v_call: TRBV2; cdr3_aa: CASIRQGFSPLHF; cdr3_nt: TGTGCCAGCATTAGACAGGGGTTTTCACCCCTCCACTTT
d_call: TRBD2; j_call: TRBJ2-7; clone_size: NA; v_call: TRBV7-3; cdr3_aa: CASSLTGLAGGTEQYF; cdr3_nt: TGTGCCAGCAGCTTAACGGGACTAGCGGGAGGAACCGAGCAGTACTTC
d_call: NA; j_call: TRBJ1-2; clone_size: NA; v_call: TRBV2; cdr3_aa: CASSGLGGYTF; cdr3_nt: TGTGCCAGCAGTGGACTTGGTGGCTACACCTTC
d_call: TRBD1; j_call: TRBJ1-1; clone_size: NA; v_call: TRBV7-2; cdr3_aa: CASSGQGRSPEAFF; cdr3_nt: TGTGCCAGCAGCGGACAGGGAAGGAGCCCTGAAGCTTTCTTT
d_call: NA; j_call: TRBJ2-5; clone_size: NA; v_call: TRBV12-1; cdr3_aa: CASSATEREETQYF; cdr3_nt: TGTGCCAGCAGCGCAACCGAGCGGGAAGAGACCCAGTACTTC